This is a list of T cell receptor beta chains from one sample in a study of human T cells and chemical hapten exposure. A single record per CDR3 protein comes from TCRdb applying MiXCR to the RACE reads. The sample contains fewer than 200,000 distinct CDR3 sequences, roughly 25% of which appear only once. The sample was whole blood, taken in connection with sensitization to the hapten diphenylcyclopropenone (DPC). The receptors stem from a woman between 18 and 29 years old with alopecia areata. Some clones in this sample may be carry-over from other donors' samples. Each CDR3 is given with its conserved first and last residue. The D gene is left open where the match is weak. Clone size is not always given. Where it is, it says once, few, many or a class for expanded clones.

d_call j_call clone_size v_call cdr3_nt cdr3_aa
TRBD2 TRBJ2-1 few TRBV7-9 TGTGCCAGCAGCTTCGGACTAGCGGGAGTCGGTGAGCAGTTCTTC CASSFGLAGVGEQFF
TRBD1 TRBJ2-1 few TRBV6-5 TGTGCCAGCAGTTCCCGGACAGGGGGCTACAATGAGCAGTTCTTC CASSSRTGGYNEQFF
. TRBJ2-3 few TRBV7-2 TGTGCCAGCAGCAGGAGACCCACAGATACGCAGTATTTT CASSRRPTDTQYF
TRBD1 TRBJ1-5 few TRBV20-1 TGCAGTGCTAAAAGACAGGGGGCCGGGACCAATCAGCCCCAGCATTTT CSAKRQGAGTNQPQHF
. TRBJ2-3 . TRBV5-1 TGCGCCAGCAGCGCCACTAGCACAGATACGCAGTATTTT CASSATSTDTQYF
. TRBJ2-3 . TRBV6-1 TGTGCCAGCATGACAGACGCCACAGATACGCAGTATTTT CASMTDATDTQYF
. TRBJ1-3 . TRBV11-2 TGTGCCAGCAGCATCAACCCTGGGACTCAAGGTGGAAACACCATATATTTT CASSINPGTQGGNTIYF
. TRBJ1-4 few TRBV15 TGTGCCACTAAGCGAGGGTTTGCTAATGAAAAACTGTTTTTT CATKRGFANEKLFF
. TRBJ2-7 . TRBV11-2 TGTGCCAGCACCACTGAAAATCGCGAGCAGTACTTC CASTTENREQYF
TRBD1 TRBJ1-2 . TRBV14 TGTGCCAGCAGCCAGGCCGGGACAGGGAGTGTTGGCTACACCTTC CASSQAGTGSVGYTF
. TRBJ2-1 . TRBV9 TGTGCCAGCAGCCAGGGTAGCTCCTACAATGAGCAGTTCTTC CASSQGSSYNEQFF
. TRBJ2-7 . TRBV5-1 TGCGCCAGCAGCTTGGTAGGGCAGCCCACCTACGAGCAGTACTTC CASSLVGQPTYEQYF
. TRBJ1-1 . TRBV6-1 TGTGCCAGCAGTGAAGGTTCGGGGCGCGGGGAAGCTTTCTTT CASSEGSGRGEAFF
TRBD2 TRBJ2-3 . TRBV10-3 TGTGCCATCAGTTGGACTAGCGATGTCTATACGCAGTATTTT CAISWTSDVYTQYF
. TRBJ1-2 . TRBV7-2 TGTGCCAGCAGCCCTCCGGGGAGGGCGATGTCTTATGGCTACACCTTC CASSPPGRAMSYGYTF
. TRBJ1-5 few TRBV11-2 TGTGCCAGCAGCCGAACCGGGACGGAAAATCAGCCCCAGCATTTT CASSRTGTENQPQHF